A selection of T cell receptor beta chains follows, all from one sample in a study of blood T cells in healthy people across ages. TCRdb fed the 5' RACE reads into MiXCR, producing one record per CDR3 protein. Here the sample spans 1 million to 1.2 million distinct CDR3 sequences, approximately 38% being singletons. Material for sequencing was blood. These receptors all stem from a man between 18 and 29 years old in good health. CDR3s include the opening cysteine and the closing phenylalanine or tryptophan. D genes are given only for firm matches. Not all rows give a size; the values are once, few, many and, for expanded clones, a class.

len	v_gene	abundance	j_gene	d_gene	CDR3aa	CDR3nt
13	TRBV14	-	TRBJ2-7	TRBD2	CASGTSGFNEQYF	TGTGCCAGTGGGACTAGCGGGTTCAATGAGCAGTACTTC
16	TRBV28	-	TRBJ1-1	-	CASRLNWGIKNTEAFF	TGTGCCAGCAGGTTAAACTGGGGGATAAAAAACACTGAAGCTTTCTTT
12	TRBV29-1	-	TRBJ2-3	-	CSAGVRTDTQYF	TGCAGCGCTGGGGTCCGCACAGATACGCAGTATTTT
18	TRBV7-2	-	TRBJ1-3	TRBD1	CASSLVHATGNSGNTIYF	TGTGCCAGCAGCTTAGTTCACGCGACAGGGAATTCTGGAAACACCATATATTTT
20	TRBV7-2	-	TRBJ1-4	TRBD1	CASSLEYGTVASDGNEKLFF	TGTGCCAGCAGCTTAGAATACGGGACAGTCGCCTCTGATGGGAATGAAAAACTGTTTTTT
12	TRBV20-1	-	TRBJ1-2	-	CISHGTFYGYTF	TGCATTTCCCATGGGACCTTCTATGGCTACACCTTC
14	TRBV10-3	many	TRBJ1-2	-	CAISEGEANYGYTF	TGTGCCATCAGTGAGGGGGAAGCTAACTATGGCTACACCTTC
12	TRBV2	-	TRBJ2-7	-	CASSVDSSEQYF	TGTGCCAGCAGTGTCGACTCTTCCGAGCAGTACTTC
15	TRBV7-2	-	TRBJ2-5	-	CASSLEGGLYNEQYF	TGTGCCAGCAGCTTAGAAGGAGGGCTTTACAATGAGCAGTACTTC
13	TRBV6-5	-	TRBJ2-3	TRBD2	CACSLTSGVTQYF	TGTGCCTGCAGCCTGACTAGCGGGGTTACGCAGTATTTT
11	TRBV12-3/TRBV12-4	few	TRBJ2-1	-	CASSLYGEQFF	TGTGCCAGCAGTTTATACGGTGAGCAGTTCTTC
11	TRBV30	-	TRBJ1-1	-	CAWLDGGAAFF	TGTGCCTGGCTTGATGGGGGGGCAGCTTTCTTT
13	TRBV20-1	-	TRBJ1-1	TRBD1	CSAADRLNTEAFF	TGCAGTGCTGCGGACAGGTTAAACACTGAAGCTTTCTTT
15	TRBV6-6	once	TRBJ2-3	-	CASSYIRAGADTQYF	TGTGCCAGCAGTTACATTCGAGCTGGCGCAGATACGCAGTATTTT
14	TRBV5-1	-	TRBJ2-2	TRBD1	CASSWTGGAGELFF	TGCGCCAGCAGCTGGACAGGGGGAGCCGGGGAGCTGTTTTTT
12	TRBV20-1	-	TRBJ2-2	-	CSAAGSTGELFF	TGCAGTGCTGCAGGGTCCACCGGGGAGCTGTTTTTT